The entry below describes one T cell receptor (beta chain). As yet, its antigen is unknown. The data are from a study of T cell repertoires in cytomegalovirus infection. The CDR3 length is 15 residues. Germline-derived CDR1 and CDR2 are SEHNR and FQNEAQ (reference sequence). After removal of 5 bases from V and 2 bases from J, the junction contained 7 bases not matched to a gene. One entry per CDR3 protein, called by TCRdb with MiXCR from the reads. The sample has 900,000 to 950,000 distinct CDR3 sequences, around 32% seen once. This TCR derives from a human donor in good health (CMV status not recorded). Some clones in this sample may be carry-over from other donors' samples. The V and J genes are TRBV7-9 and TRBJ2-3; 7 positions agree with TRBD2. The sequencing here drew on cultured CD8+ T cells from PBMCs, taken from culture after CMV antigen stimulation. This chain's CDR3 is CASSPTSWVTDTQYF. The CDR3 region has the DNA TGTGCCAGCAGCCCGACTAGCTGGGTCACAGATACGCAGTATTTT.